The subject of this entry is one TCR beta chain. This clone occurred once. Its antigen target is currently unknown. The input lacks base qualities; no much larger clone sits a single base away. Sample time point, as interpreted from the label and publication: blood 4 weeks post-SBRT, at nephrectomy. What the treatment or condition label conveys for this sample: 15 Gy SBRT to primary tumor, nephrectomy 4 weeks later. The samples were drawn from a clinical trial, where primary renal cell carcinomas were treated with 15 Gy of stereotactic body radiation therapy and then removed by nephrectomy 4 weeks afterward. To follow tumor-enriched clonotypes, serial peripheral blood was collected from radiation-treated patients at baseline and at 2 weeks and 4 weeks after SBRT. Every patient's renal cell carcinoma showed clear cell pathology. The QIAamp DNA Blood Mini Kit (Qiagen) was used to prepare genomic DNA for TCR sequencing. The analyses included just those samples that passed every quality control check.

These data are taken from a study of radiation and T cells in renal cell carcinoma (dated by TCRdb to the early 2020s). Turning to the overall study: In total, fewer than 55 samples, comprising around 26 tumors and approximately 27 peripheral blood samples, were subjected to TCR beta sequencing. In the approximately 49 samples combined, 4,016,671 unique CDR3 nucleotide sequences were found, encoding 2.5 million to 3 million unique CDR3 amino acid sequences. The last blood draw occurred 4 weeks after radiation, at the same time as nephrectomy. What the research found in general, with its limitations: Because the trial had a single-armed design, the trial could not examine how radiation dose or scheduling affected the TCR repertoire. In blood, the top tumor clonotypes increased from baseline to 2 weeks after radiation and then shrank by 4 weeks, which suggests a temporary expansion of tumor-resident clones. Dynamics of the blood repertoire were not tracked past 4 weeks after treatment. No pretreatment tumor biopsies were available, so the baseline intratumoral presence of clonotypes could not be determined.

Following the manufacturer's recommendations, the immunoSEQ kit was used to generate TCR beta libraries from genomic DNA. To prepare libraries, a first multiplex PCR with proprietary primers was run, followed by a second PCR that added unique barcodes, and a bead cleanup was done after each round. A kit-provided positive control reaction and a negative control reaction were included in every sample batch. The final libraries were assessed on an Agilent 4200 TapeStation D1000 ScreenTape, pooled by volume, and quantified by qPCR. An Illumina NextSeq500 fitted with a MidOutput 150-cycle cartridge performed the sequencing, running 156 Read1 cycles and 15 Index1 cycles with the kit's custom primers. The pooled library was loaded at about 1 pM, with an approximately 20% PhiX control spiked in. Per the source publication's procedure: Vendor-processed data were analyzed in R, and a clonotype was defined as all T cells sharing the same CDR3 nucleotide sequence. For clone abundance analyses, frequencies were normalized to the 10,000 most abundant clones in each sample. Public T cell clones, which averaged fewer than five per sample, were excluded before analysis. Tumor-enriched and baseline blood-enriched clonotypes were defined by at least a 32-fold difference in abundance between compartments. A beta-binomial differential abundance model was used to identify clonotypes that expanded or contracted between blood time points. Tumor-blood repertoire similarity was measured with the Baroni-Urbani and Buser coefficient, and groups were compared using two-tailed Wilcoxon tests in R. TCRdb's version of the immuneACCESS table is confined to in-frame rearrangements and falls short of the full clone set. An unresolved V gene accounts for under half of the shortfall where checked; the remainder is of unknown origin. The V and J calls and clone size were taken over from that table, and D and trimming were inferred from the DNA. In all, the sample holds around 100,000 clones, and roughly 88% of those were seen once. The top ten hold about 7.2% of the sample.

The germline V gene encodes CDR1 SGHTA and CDR2 FQGNSA. The CDR3 covers 15 residues, taking in both the cysteine and the phenylalanine. Only CDR3 DNA is held: 45 bases, read in frame from base 1. V loses 5 bases at its end and J loses 6 bases; junction bases beyond the gene matches: 8. This TCR came from a man in his fifties or sixties with renal cell carcinoma. The starting material was blood, obtained from a patient whose treatment included radiotherapy and nephrectomy. Rearrangement joined TRBV7-2 to TRBJ1-1, and 11 bases in between align with TRBD1. The CDR3 protein is CASSIPGQGDPEAFF. The nucleotide sequence is TGTGCCAGCAGCATTCCGGGACAGGGGGACCCTGAAGCTTTCTTT.